Following are 20 T cell receptor beta chains from one sample sequenced in a study of CD8+CD57+ T cells in acquired aplastic anemia. Sequencing was done on patients that had shown CD8+CD57+ cell expansion by flow cytometry. CDR3 and TCR beta VDJ profiling relied on a genomic DNA template. A single record per CDR3 protein comes from TCRdb applying MiXCR to the reads. Among around 79,000 distinct CDR3 sequences listed, roughly 70% were seen once. Material: sorted CD4+, CD8+, or CD8+CD57+ T cells (not recorded which) from PBMCs. The receptors were sampled from a human donor with aplastic anemia.

The gene calls are TRBV29-1 and TRBJ1-2; 10 positions agree with TRBD1. Germline V lookup: CDR1 SQVTM, CDR2 ANQGSEA. V was pared by 4 bases and J by 4 bases, with 3 bases of the junction left unmatched. The CDR3 runs to 13 residues. The DNA for the CDR3 is TGCAGCGTTGGGACAGGGGGAACCTATGGCTACACCTTC. Translation: CSVGTGGTYGYTF.

In DNA form, the CDR3 reads TGTGCCACTCCACTAGCGGGAGGGTGGGAGACCCAGTACTTC. Protein: CATPLAGGWETQYF. The chain joins TRBV24-1 to TRBJ2-5, with 13 bases identical to TRBD2. This CDR3 has 14 residues. V shed 10 bases, J shed 5 bases, and the junction held 6 bases outside the gene matches. Per the germline V gene, CDR1 is KGHDR and CDR2 is SFDVKD.

There are a few counts of this clonotype. The gene calls are TRBV10-3 and TRBJ2-2; no clear D gene. The CDR3 consists of 14 residues. Germline CDR1 ENHRY, CDR2 SYGVKD. Trimming left V 8 bases short and J 1 base short, with 11 bases between. CDR3 coding DNA: TGTGCCATCCCGGCCTTTGAGAACACCGGGGAGCTGTTTTTT. This sequence encodes CAIPAFENTGELFF.

This clonotype was seen a few times. The chain uses TRBV10-3 and TRBJ2-3; possibly TRBD1 for D (6 bases). CDR1 is ENHRY, CDR2 SYGVKD, per germline. This CDR3 contains 13 residues. Between the trimmed V and J ends, which lost 1 base and 5 bases, there was a span of 7 bases. The CDR3 DNA reads TGTGCCATCAGTGAGTTACAGGGAGATACGCAGTATTTT. This sequence encodes CAISELQGDTQYF.

The sample holds one count of this clonotype. The chain links TRBV20-1 to TRBJ1-2; D might be TRBD1 (6 bases). The CDR3 consists of 11 residues. CDR1 DFQATT and CDR2 SNEGSKA come from the germline V gene (reference sequence). Trimming left V 4 bases short and J 6 bases short, with 9 bases between. The CDR3 sequence is CSANRVHGYTF. Here the CDR3 DNA reads TGCAGTGCTAACAGGGTACATGGCTACACCTTC.

This rearrangement joins TRBV19 to TRBJ1-6; D is uncertain. The germline V gene encodes CDR1 LNHDA and CDR2 SQIVND (reference sequence). V was pared by 6 bases and J by 10 bases, with 13 bases between. The CDR3 runs 13 residues. CDR3 bases: TGTGCCAGTAGCCCGAGTCTGGGGTCACCCCTCCACTTT. It specifies CASSPSLGSPLHF.

The chain combines TRBV2 with TRBJ2-7, with D unresolved. Germline V CDR1 and CDR2: SNHLY, FYNNEI. This CDR3 has 13 residues. Trimming pared 5 bases from V and 3 bases from J, leaving 11 bases between. Written as DNA, the CDR3 is TGTGCCAGCAGTACCGTACAGAGCTACGAGCAGTACTTC. Protein product: CASSTVQSYEQYF.

This clonotype was seen more than once but under ten times. This sequence joins TRBV10-3 and TRBJ1-5; D perhaps matches TRBD1 (5 bases). This CDR3 comprises 16 residues. Germline V gene lookup returns CDR1 ENHRY and CDR2 SYGVKD. V lost 0 bases to trimming and J lost 4 bases, with 13 bases between them. The CDR3 nucleotides read TGTGCCATCAGTGAGTCTTGGGGGTCAGGGAATCAGCCCCAGCATTTT. This translates into CAISESWGSGNQPQHF.

V and J are TRBV5-1 and TRBJ1-1, with a weak D call TRBD1 (6 bases). The germline gives CDR1 SGHRS, CDR2 YFSETQ. Trimming pared 4 bases from V and 0 bases from J, leaving 19 bases between. This CDR3 comprises 17 residues. The CDR3 DNA reads as TGCGCCAGCAGCCACAGGGAAGGGACCCTTATGAACACTGAAGCTTTCTTT. It specifies CASSHREGTLMNTEAFF.

The chain carries TRBV25-1 and TRBJ1-4; TRBD1 aligns across 8 bases. The J segment lost 10 bases and the V segment lost 4 bases, leaving 11 bases of the junction unmatched. The CDR3 has 15 residues. Germline CDR1 and CDR2: MGHDK and SYGVNS. CDR3: CASSAPGQAILKLFF. The CDR3 DNA reads as TGTGCCAGCAGTGCTCCGGGACAGGCCATTTTAAAACTGTTTTTT.

The rearrangement uses TRBV2 and TRBJ2-1; D uncertain. CDR3 length: 14 residues. The germline gives CDR1 SNHLY, CDR2 FYNNEI. Trimming stripped 3 bases from V and 10 bases from J, with 16 bases between. The CDR3 bases are TGTGCCAGCAGTGACTCTGACATAACCTCCGAGCAGTTCTTC. Protein product: CASSDSDITSEQFF.

The J gene is TRBJ1-5, the V gene TRBV29-1, with a tentative D call TRBD1 (5 bases). CDR1 is SQVTM, CDR2 ANQGSEA, per germline. V was shortened by 4 bases and J by 6 bases, with 19 bases between the two germline ends. The CDR3 is 15 amino acids. The DNA of the CDR3 is TGCAGCGTTGGCTCAGGGTGGGGTTCGGGTCAGCCCCAGCATTTT. Its protein product is CSVGSGWGSGQPQHF.

This chain connects TRBV7-8 to TRBJ2-3; D ambiguous. V lost 5 bases, J lost 1 base, and 4 bases lay in between. The CDR3 has 12 amino acids. The germline gives CDR1 SGHVS, CDR2 FQNEAQ. DNA for the CDR3: TGTGCCAGCAGCCCGGGCACAGATACGCAGTATTTT. Amino acids: CASSPGTDTQYF.

V gene TRBV7-9 combines with J gene TRBJ2-1; D gene uncertain. Trimming shortened V by 6 bases and J by 7 bases, and 10 bases separated the two germline ends. The CDR3 loop spans 12 amino acids. Germline V gives CDR1 SEHNR, CDR2 FQNEAQ (reference sequence). The CDR3 protein is CASSWSANEQFF. DNA for the CDR3: TGTGCCAGCAGTTGGAGCGCGAATGAGCAGTTCTTC.

In DNA, the CDR3 is TGTGCCAGCAGCTTGGTCGGGACAGCCCTCCGGGAGCAGTACTTC. Protein product: CASSLVGTALREQYF. The chain is built from TRBV7-9 and TRBJ2-7, with 7 bases aligning to TRBD1. V was clipped by 3 bases and J by 7 bases; unmatched bases: 12. Germline CDR1 and CDR2: SEHNR and FQNEAQ (reference sequence). The CDR3 has 15 amino acids.

This chain links TRBV2 with TRBJ2-7, with TRBD1 matching over 10 bases. The V gene end was trimmed by 6 bases and the J gene end by 5 bases; junction bases not matched to a gene: 7. Germline V gene lookup returns CDR1 SNHLY and CDR2 FYNNEI. The CDR3 loop spans 14 amino acids. CDR3 residues: CASREGTGAHEQYF. The CDR3 DNA follows: TGTGCCAGCAGAGAGGGGACAGGGGCCCACGAGCAGTACTTC.

The J gene is TRBJ2-2, the V gene TRBV15, with D perhaps assigned TRBD1 or TRBD2 (5 bases each). V was pared by 5 bases and J by 4 bases, with 20 bases between. Germline V gene lookup returns CDR1 LNHNV and CDR2 YYDKDF (reference sequence). The CDR3 has 17 residues. The CDR3 region has the DNA TGTGCCACCAGCTCAAGAGCGTGGTGGGGGAGCACCGGGGAGCTGTTTTTT. Translated: CATSSRAWWGSTGELFF.

This clonotype has a count of ten or more. The V gene is TRBV4-2, the J gene TRBJ2-5, with TRBD2 matching over 8 bases. The DNA end favors TRBJ2-1, so the J call may be wrong. CDR3 length: 16 residues. Per germline, CDR1 LGHNA and CDR2 YNFKEQ. CDR3 sequence (DNA): TGTGCCAGCAGCCAGTTAGCGGGAACCGGATACAATGAGCAGTTCTTC. Amino acid sequence: CASSQLAGTGYNEQFF.

There are a few counts of this clonotype. The V and J genes are TRBV2 and TRBJ2-5; possibly TRBD1 for D (6 bases). Germline V lookup: CDR1 SNHLY, CDR2 FYNNEI. The length of the CDR3 is 14 residues. V was clipped by 5 bases and J by 3 bases, with 13 bases between them. The CDR3 bases are TGTGCCAGCAGTTATATGGGGGCGGAAGAGACCCAGTACTTC. Amino acid sequence: CASSYMGAEETQYF. The full variable domain, with the rest looked up from reference TRBV2 and TRBJ2-5, is EPEVTQTPSHQVTQMGQEVILRCVPISNHLYFYWYRQILGQKVEFLVSFYNNEISEKSEIFDDQFSVERPDGSNFTLKIRSTKLEDSAMYFCASSYMGAEETQYFGPGTRLLVL.

V is TRBV13 and J is TRBJ1-6, with D perhaps TRBD1 (5 bases). The CDR3 spans 14 residues. V shed 0 bases and J shed 5 bases, with 5 bases lying between them. Germline V lookup: CDR1 PRHDT, CDR2 FYEKMQ (reference sequence). The CDR3 DNA reads as TGTGCCAGCAGCTTAGGGACAGATAATTCACCCCTCCACTTT. This translates into CASSLGTDNSPLHF.